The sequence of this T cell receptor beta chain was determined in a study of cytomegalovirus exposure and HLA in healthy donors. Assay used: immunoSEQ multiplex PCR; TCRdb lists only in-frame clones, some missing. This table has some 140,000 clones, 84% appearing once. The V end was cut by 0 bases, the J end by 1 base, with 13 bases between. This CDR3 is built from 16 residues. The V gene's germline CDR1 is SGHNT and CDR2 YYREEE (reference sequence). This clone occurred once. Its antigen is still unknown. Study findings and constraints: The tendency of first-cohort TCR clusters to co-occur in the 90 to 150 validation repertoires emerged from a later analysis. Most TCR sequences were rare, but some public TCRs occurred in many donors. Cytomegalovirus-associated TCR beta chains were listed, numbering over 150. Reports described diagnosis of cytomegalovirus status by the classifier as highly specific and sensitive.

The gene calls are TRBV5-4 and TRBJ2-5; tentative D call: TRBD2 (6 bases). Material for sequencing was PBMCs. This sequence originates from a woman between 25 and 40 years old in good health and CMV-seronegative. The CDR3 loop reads CASSLAQRAAQETQYF. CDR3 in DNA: TGTGCCAGCAGCTTGGCCCAGCGGGCCGCCCAAGAGACCCAGTACTTC. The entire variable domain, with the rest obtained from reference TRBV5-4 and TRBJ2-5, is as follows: ETGVTQSPTHLIKTRGQQVTLRCSSQSGHNTVSWYQQALGQGPQFIFQYYREEENGRGNFPPRFSGLQFPNYSSELNVNALELDDSALYLCASSLAQRAAQETQYFGPGTRLLVL.